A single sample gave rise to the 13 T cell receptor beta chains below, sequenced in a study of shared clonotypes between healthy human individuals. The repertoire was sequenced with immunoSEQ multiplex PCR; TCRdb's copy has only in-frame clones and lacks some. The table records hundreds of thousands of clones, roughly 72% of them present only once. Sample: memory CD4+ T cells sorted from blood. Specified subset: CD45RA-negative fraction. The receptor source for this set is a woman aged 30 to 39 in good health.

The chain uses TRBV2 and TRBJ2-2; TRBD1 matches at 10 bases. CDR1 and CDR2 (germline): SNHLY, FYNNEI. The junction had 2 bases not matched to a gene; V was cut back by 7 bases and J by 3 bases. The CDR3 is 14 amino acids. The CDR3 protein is CASKGQGYTGELFF. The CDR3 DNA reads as TGTGCCAGCAAGGGACAGGGGTACACCGGGGAGCTGTTTTTT.

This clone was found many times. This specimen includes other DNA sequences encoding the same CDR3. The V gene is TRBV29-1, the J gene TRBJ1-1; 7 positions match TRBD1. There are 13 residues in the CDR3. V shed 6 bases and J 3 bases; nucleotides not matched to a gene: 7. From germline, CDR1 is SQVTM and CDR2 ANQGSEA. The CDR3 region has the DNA TGCAGCGTAAGCAGGGGGTTGGACACTGAAGCTTTCTTT. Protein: CSVSRGLDTEAFF. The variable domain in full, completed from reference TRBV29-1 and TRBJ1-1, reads SAVISQKPSRDICQRGTSLTIQCQVDSQVTMMFWYRQQPGQSLTLIATANQGSEATYESGFVIDKFPISRPNLTFSTLTVSNMSPEDSSIYLCSVSRGLDTEAFFGQGTRLTVV.

The CDR3 sequence is CASSPRTGGGTGELFF. The CDR3 nucleotides are TGTGCCAGCAGCCCCCGGACAGGGGGCGGCACCGGGGAGCTGTTTTTT. This sequence joins TRBV7-3 and TRBJ2-2; 11 nucleotides agree with TRBD1. CDR1 is SGHTA and CDR2 is FQGTGA in the germline V gene. The CDR3 is 16 amino acids. V was pared by 5 bases and J by 4 bases, with 6 bases of the junction left unmatched.

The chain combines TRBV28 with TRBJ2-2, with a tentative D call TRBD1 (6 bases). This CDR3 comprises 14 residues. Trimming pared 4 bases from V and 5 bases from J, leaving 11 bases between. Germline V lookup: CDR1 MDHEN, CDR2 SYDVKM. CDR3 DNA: TGTGCCAGCAGTTCACCAGGGGAAACCGGGGAGCTGTTTTTT. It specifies CASSSPGETGELFF. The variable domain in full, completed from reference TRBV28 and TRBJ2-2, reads DVKVTQSSRYLVKRTGEKVFLECVQDMDHENMFWYRQDPGLGLRLIYFSYDVKMKEKGDIPEGYSVSREKKERFSLILESASTNQTSMYLCASSSPGETGELFFGEGSRLTVL.

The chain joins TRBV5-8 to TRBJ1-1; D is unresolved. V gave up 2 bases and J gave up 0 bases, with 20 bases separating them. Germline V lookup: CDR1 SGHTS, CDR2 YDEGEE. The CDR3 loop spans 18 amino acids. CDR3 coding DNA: TGTGCCAGCAGCTTACTTCTGTCTCGAATCTATATGAACACTGAAGCTTTCTTT. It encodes CASSLLLSRIYMNTEAFF.

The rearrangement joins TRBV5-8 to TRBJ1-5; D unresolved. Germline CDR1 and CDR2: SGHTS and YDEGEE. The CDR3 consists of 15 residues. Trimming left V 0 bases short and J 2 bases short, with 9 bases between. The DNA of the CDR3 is TGTGCCAGCAGCTTGGTATGGGGTGGCAATCAGCCCCAGCATTTT. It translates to CASSLVWGGNQPQHF. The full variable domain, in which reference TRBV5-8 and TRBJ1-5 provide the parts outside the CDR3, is EAGVTQSPTHLIKTRGQQATLRCSPISGHTSVYWYQQALGLGLQFLLWYDEGEERNRGNFPPRFSGRQFPNYSSELNVNALELEDSALYLCASSLVWGGNQPQHFGDGTRLSIL.

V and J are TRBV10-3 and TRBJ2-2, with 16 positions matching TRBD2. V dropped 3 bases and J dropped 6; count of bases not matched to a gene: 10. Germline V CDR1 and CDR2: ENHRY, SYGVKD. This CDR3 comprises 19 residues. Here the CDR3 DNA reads TGTGCCATCAGTGACCCTCCCGGGACTAGCGGGAGGGGCTCCGGGGAGCTGTTTTTT. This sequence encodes CAISDPPGTSGRGSGELFF.

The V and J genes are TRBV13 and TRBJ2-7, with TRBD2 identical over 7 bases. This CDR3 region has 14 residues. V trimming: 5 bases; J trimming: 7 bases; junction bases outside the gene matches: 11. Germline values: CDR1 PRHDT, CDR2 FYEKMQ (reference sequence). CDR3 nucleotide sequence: TGTGCCAGCAGCCGACGGGACTATGGGTCAGAGCAGTACTTC. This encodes CASSRRDYGSEQYF. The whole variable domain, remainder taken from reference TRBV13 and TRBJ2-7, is AAGVIQSPRHLIKEKRETATLKCYPIPRHDTVYWYQQGPGQDPQFLISFYEKMQSDKGSIPDRFSAQQFSDYHSELNMSSLELGDSALYFCASSRRDYGSEQYFGPGTRLTVT.

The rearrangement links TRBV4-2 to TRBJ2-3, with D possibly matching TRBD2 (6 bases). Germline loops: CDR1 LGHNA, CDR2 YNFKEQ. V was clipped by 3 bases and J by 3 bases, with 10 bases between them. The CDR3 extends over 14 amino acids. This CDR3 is CASSQYGGTDTQYF. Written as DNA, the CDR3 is TGTGCCAGCAGCCAGTACGGGGGAACAGATACGCAGTATTTT.

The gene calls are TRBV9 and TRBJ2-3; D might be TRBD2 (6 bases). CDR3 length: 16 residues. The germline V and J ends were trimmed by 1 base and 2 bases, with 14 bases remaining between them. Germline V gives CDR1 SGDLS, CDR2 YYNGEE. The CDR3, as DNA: TGTGCCAGCAGCGTACACCCTGGAGGGGACACAGATACGCAGTATTTT. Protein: CASSVHPGGDTDTQYF.

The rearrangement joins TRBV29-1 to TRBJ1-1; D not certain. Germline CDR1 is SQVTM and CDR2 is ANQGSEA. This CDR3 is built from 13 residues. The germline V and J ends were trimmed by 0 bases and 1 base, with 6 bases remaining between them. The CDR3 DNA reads TGCAGCGTTGAAGAGTTCCGGAACACTGAAGCTTTCTTT. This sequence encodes CSVEEFRNTEAFF.

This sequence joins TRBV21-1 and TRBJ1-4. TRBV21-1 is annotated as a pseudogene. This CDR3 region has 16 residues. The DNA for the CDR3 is TGTGCCAGCAGCAAGCCCCCAAGGACAACTAATGAAAAACTGTTTTTT. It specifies CASSKPPRTTNEKLFF.

For the CDR3, the DNA is TGTGCCAGTCTGAGGGGGCCCTATGGCTACACCTTC. Protein product: CASLRGPYGYTF. The V gene is TRBV28, the J gene TRBJ1-2, with 7 positions matching TRBD1. CDR1 is MDHEN, CDR2 SYDVKM, per germline. V shed 9 bases, J shed 4 bases, and the junction held 5 bases outside the gene matches. CDR3 length equals 12 residues.